These 10 T cell receptor beta chains were sequenced from one sample in a study of OX40 agonist ivuxolimab in advanced cancers. The data were produced by immunoSEQ multiplex PCR, yet TCRdb's version contains in-frame clones alone and is incomplete. The sample contains approximately 84,000 clones, around 87% of which appear only once. Sample: CD4+ or CD8+ T cells sorted from blood, taken in a trial of the OX40 agonist ivuxolimab. The origin of the receptors is an adult with an advanced solid tumor such as melanoma, head and neck, liver or kidney cancer.

The rearrangement uses TRBV30 and TRBJ2-7, with D perhaps matching TRBD1 (6 bases). CDR3 length: 14 amino acids. CDR1 and CDR2 (germline): GTSNPN, SVGIG (reference sequence). Trimming took off 8 bases at V and 0 bases at J, with 17 bases between the two ends. CDR3 nucleotide sequence: TGTGCCGGGGACATCGACTACCCCTCCTACGAGCAGTACTTC. Protein product: CAGDIDYPSYEQYF.

This rearrangement joins TRBV7-9 to TRBJ2-5; the match to TRBD2 covers 11 bases. The germline gives CDR1 SEHNR, CDR2 FQNEAQ (reference sequence). The CDR3 contains 16 residues. The V segment lost 5 bases and the J segment 2 bases; nucleotides outside the gene matches: 7. CDR3 region: CASSIGLAGPQETQYF. The CDR3 bases are TGTGCCAGCAGCATTGGACTAGCGGGTCCGCAAGAGACCCAGTACTTC.

This clone is a singleton in its sample. The rearrangement links TRBV5-4 to TRBJ2-2; 10 bases are shared with TRBD1. This CDR3 spans 15 amino acids. The V gene end was trimmed by 4 bases and the J gene end by 7 bases; junction bases not matched to a gene: 7. Germline CDR1 SGHNT, CDR2 YYREEE (reference sequence). The CDR3 nucleotides read TGTGCCAGCAGCCCCCCGGGACAGGGGAGCGGGGAGCTGTTTTTT. Residues: CASSPPGQGSGELFF.

The chain carries TRBV5-1 and TRBJ2-5; 8 nucleotides match TRBD2. V lost 0 bases to trimming and J lost 5 bases; unmatched junction nucleotides: 3. Germline lookup yields CDR1 SGHRS and CDR2 YFSETQ. The CDR3 totals 14 residues. The CDR3 DNA follows: TGCGCCAGCAGCTTGGGACTAGCGCCGGAGACCCAGTACTTC. Its translation: CASSLGLAPETQYF.

The chain recombines TRBV5-1 with TRBJ1-6; tentative D call: TRBD1 (5 bases). This CDR3 has 14 amino acids. The V end was cut by 2 bases, the J end by 5 bases, with 8 bases between. Germline loops: CDR1 SGHRS, CDR2 YFSETQ. The CDR3 sequence is CASSFTGDNSPLHF. DNA for the CDR3: TGCGCCAGCAGCTTTACGGGGGATAATTCACCCCTCCACTTT.

The V call is TRBV7-8, the J call TRBJ2-2, with D possibly matching TRBD2 (5 bases). V was shortened by 3 bases and J by 7 bases, with 15 bases between the two germline ends. CDR1 and CDR2 (germline): SGHVS, FQNEAQ. The CDR3 extends over 15 amino acids. The CDR3 is CASSFLIGSGGELFF. DNA for the CDR3: TGTGCCAGCAGCTTCCTTATTGGGAGTGGCGGGGAGCTGTTTTTT.

J is TRBJ1-1 and V is TRBV5-5; D is possibly TRBD1 (5 bases). Germline lookup yields CDR1 SGHKS and CDR2 YYEKEE (reference sequence). This CDR3 contains 16 residues. V was shortened by 0 bases and J by 0 bases, with 12 bases between the two germline ends. The CDR3 nucleotides are TGTGCCAGCAGCTTGGCGGAGGGGCACCTGAACACTGAAGCTTTCTTT. Protein sequence: CASSLAEGHLNTEAFF.

A few counts support this clone. The chain employs TRBV5-1 and TRBJ1-4; possible D gene TRBD1, 5 bases. This CDR3 contains 17 residues. The germline V gene encodes CDR1 SGHRS and CDR2 YFSETQ. V lost 3 bases and J 0 bases, leaving 15 bases between the germline ends. CDR3 protein: CASSSSGRSATNEKLFF. The CDR3 coding sequence is TGCGCCAGCAGCTCCTCAGGGCGGAGTGCAACTAATGAAAAACTGTTTTTT.

The chain couples TRBV9 to TRBJ1-2; 9 nucleotides line up with TRBD1. J gave up 4 bases and V 3 bases, and 7 bases lay outside the gene matches. There are 15 residues in the CDR3. Germline V CDR1 and CDR2: SGDLS, YYNGEE. The CDR3 is CASSALPGQGYGYTF. The CDR3 DNA reads TGTGCCAGCAGCGCGTTACCGGGACAGGGCTATGGCTACACCTTC.

As DNA, the CDR3 is TGCGCCAGCAGCTTGATGGGACAGCTTCAAGAGACCCAGTACTTC. It specifies CASSLMGQLQETQYF. The V and J genes are TRBV5-1 and TRBJ2-5, with 7 bases fitting TRBD1. The V and J ends lost 1 base and 2 bases, in that order; junction bases with no gene match: 5. The CDR3 length is 15 residues. The germline gives CDR1 SGHRS, CDR2 YFSETQ.